This T cell receptor beta chain comes out of a study of CD8 T cells in ankylosing spondylitis. Findings and caveats of the study: A motif in TCR beta, a set of about eight highly homologous variants, appeared characteristic of ankylosing spondylitis blood.

TCRdb analysed the 5' RACE reads with MiXCR anew, one entry per CDR3 protein. The sample contains 130,000 or so distinct CDR3 sequences, over 15% of which appear only once. Germline assignment: CDR1 SEHNR and CDR2 FQNEAQ (reference sequence). Deletions cut 0 bases from V and 5 bases from J, with 8 bases between. CDR3 length: 13 residues. This clonotype occurred a few times. Its antigen is currently unknown. This clonotype was sampled from a male donor with ankylosing spondylitis. The source material was blood, either unsorted or a sorted T cell fraction (not recorded which). This chain joins TRBV7-9 and TRBJ2-7; possible D gene TRBD2, 5 bases. The CDR3 sequence is CASSLAGMNEQYF. The CDR3 DNA follows: TGTGCCAGCAGCTTAGCCGGGATGAACGAGCAGTACTTC. The variable domain in full, completed from reference TRBV7-9 and TRBJ2-7, reads DTGVSQNPRHKITKRGQNVTFRCDPISEHNRLYWYRQTLGQGPEFLTYFQNEAQLEKSRLLSDRFSAERPKGSFSTLEIQRTEQGDSAMYLCASSLAGMNEQYFGPGTRLTVT.